Listed below are T cell receptor beta chains from one sample, sequenced in a study of blood T cell repertoires in COVID-19. The method was immunoSEQ multiplex PCR; TCRdb's version includes in-frame clones alone and lacks a portion of them. In the table there are about 300,000 clones, under 90% of which are singletons. The material sequenced was peripheral blood. Every receptor here comes from a woman between 50 and 59 years old who had recovered from COVID-19. Each CDR3 is given with its conserved first and last residue. A D gene is named only where the DNA matches it firmly. Clone size is not always given. Where it is, it says once, few, many or a class for expanded clones.

v_gene	len	abundance	j_gene	d_gene	CDR3aa	CDR3nt
TRBV5-1	13	NA	TRBJ1-3	NA	CASSDSSGNTIYF	TGCGCCAGCTCGGACAGCTCTGGAAACACCATATATTTT
TRBV9	16	NA	TRBJ2-5	TRBD1	CASSPRGLREVETQYF	TGTGCCAGCAGCCCGAGGGGGCTGCGCGAGGTAGAGACCCAGTACTTC
TRBV5-1	12	few	TRBJ2-7	NA	CASRLEASEQYF	TGCGCCAGCAGGTTAGAGGCTAGCGAGCAGTACTTC
TRBV11-2	15	NA	TRBJ2-7	TRBD1	CASTRGQGGSYEQYF	TGTGCCAGCACCCGGGGACAGGGAGGTTCCTACGAGCAGTACTTC
TRBV11-1	13	NA	TRBJ2-1	NA	CATSPGSYNEQFF	TGTGCCACCTCACCAGGGTCCTACAATGAGCAGTTCTTC
TRBV19	16	NA	TRBJ1-6	NA	CASSTSQGTYNSPLHF	TGTGCCAGTAGTACTTCCCAGGGGACCTATAATTCACCCCTCCACTTT
TRBV2	16	NA	TRBJ1-5	TRBD1	CASRKDRGWGNQPQHF	TGTGCCAGCAGGAAGGACAGGGGATGGGGCAATCAGCCCCAGCATTTT
TRBV9	15	NA	TRBJ2-7	NA	CASSVGSGPPYEQYF	TGTGCCAGCAGCGTAGGTAGCGGACCCCCCTACGAGCAGTACTTC
TRBV9	14	NA	TRBJ1-6	TRBD1	CASGLTRGYSPLHF	TGTGCCAGCGGCCTAACCAGGGGGTATTCACCCCTCCACTTT
TRBV28	15	NA	TRBJ2-3	NA	CASTPTGISTDTQYF	TGTGCCAGCACCCCTACGGGGATCTCCACAGATACGCAGTATTTT
TRBV6-5	13	NA	TRBJ2-7	TRBD1	CASMTGIAYEQYF	TGTGCCAGCATGACAGGGATCGCCTACGAGCAGTACTTC
TRBV28	15	NA	TRBJ2-1	NA	CASSRQSRGYNEQFF	TGTGCCAGCAGTAGACAGTCTAGGGGCTACAATGAGCAGTTCTTC
TRBV7-7	15	NA	TRBJ2-7	TRBD1	CASSVTGTGFCEQYF	TGTGCCAGCAGCGTCACCGGGACAGGGTTTTGCGAGCAGTACTTC
TRBV21-1	17	NA	TRBJ2-1	NA	CASQPLCRTLVYNEQFF	TGTGCCAGCCAACCCCTCTGTAGGACTCTCGTATACAATGAGCAGTTCTTC
TRBV28	13	NA	TRBJ1-2	NA	CASSSRGDYGYTF	TGTGCCAGCAGCTCAAGGGGTGACTATGGCTACACCTTC
TRBV9	18	few	TRBJ2-7	TRBD2	CASSDGGSGDPSSYEQYF	TGTGCCAGCAGCGACGGGGGTAGCGGGGACCCTAGCTCCTACGAGCAGTACTTC
TRBV5-8	14	NA	TRBJ2-1	NA	CASIRRGRANEQFF	TGTGCCAGCATTAGGCGGGGAAGAGCGAATGAGCAGTTCTTC
TRBV3-1/TRBV3-2	14	NA	TRBJ2-7	NA	CASSHRTATYEQYF	TGTGCCAGCAGCCACAGGACAGCTACCTACGAGCAGTACTTC
TRBV28	12	NA	TRBJ1-2	NA	CASSLDTDGYTF	TGTGCCAGCAGTTTAGATACGGATGGCTACACCTTC
TRBV6-1	17	few	TRBJ1-5	TRBD1	CASSVRDRGPENQPQHF	TGTGCCAGCAGTGTCCGGGACAGGGGGCCCGAGAATCAGCCCCAGCATTTT